Shown below are 10 T cell receptor beta chains from a single sample sequenced in a study of cytomegalovirus exposure and HLA in healthy donors. PCR primers comprised 60 Vbeta and 13 Jbeta primers. Sequenced by immunoSEQ multiplex PCR; TCRdb stores in-frame clones only, minus some. The profile shows 55,000 to 70,000 clones, 55% to 65% of them singletons. Sequencing input: PBMCs. The receptors were sampled from a woman between 45 and 65 years old in good health and CMV-seronegative.

Concerning this clone: Other DNA sequences in the same sample also yield this CDR3. The CDR3 region is CASSGQGGQPQHF. The CDR3 region has the DNA TGTGCCAGCAGTGGACAGGGCGGCCAGCCCCAGCATTTT. The chain is built from TRBV2 and TRBJ1-5, with 7 bases fitting TRBD1. The V segment lost 4 bases and the J segment 7 bases; nucleotides outside the gene matches: 4. This CDR3 comprises 13 residues. Germline V gene lookup returns CDR1 SNHLY and CDR2 FYNNEI.

This clone appeared many times. The rearrangement uses TRBV4-2 and TRBJ1-4; 10 bases line up with TRBD1. The J segment lost 7 bases and the V segment lost 3 bases, leaving 2 bases of the junction unmatched. Germline V gene sequence: CDR1 LGHNA, CDR2 YNFKEQ. The CDR3 runs to 14 residues. CDR3 nucleotides: TGTGCCAGCAGCCAGGGACAGGGGATTGAAAAACTGTTTTTT. Its translation: CASSQGQGIEKLFF.

The rearrangement joins TRBV19 to TRBJ1-2; D gene ambiguous. Germline V gives CDR1 LNHDA, CDR2 SQIVND (reference sequence). V lost 1 base and J 5 bases, leaving 8 bases between the germline ends. CDR3 length equals 13 residues. The chain's CDR3 is CASSIAAGYGYTF. The CDR3 coding sequence is TGTGCCAGTAGTATAGCCGCGGGGTATGGCTACACCTTC.

The rearrangement links TRBV18 to TRBJ2-1, with D possibly being TRBD1 (7 bases). CDR1 KGHSH and CDR2 LQKENI come from the germline V gene. CDR3 length equals 18 residues. Trimming stripped 6 bases from V and 2 bases from J, with 23 bases between. CDR3 sequence (DNA): TGTGCCAGCTCCCCAAGGGGGCAGGGAACGGGAGCCTACAATGAGCAGTTCTTC. This gives the protein CASSPRGQGTGAYNEQFF.

The table lists this clone with a few counts. This sequence joins TRBV5-1 and TRBJ2-1; TRBD1 aligns across 8 bases. CDR3 length equals 18 residues. The J segment lost 7 bases and the V segment lost 0 bases, leaving 15 bases of the junction unmatched. Germline CDR1 is SGHRS and CDR2 is YFSETQ. DNA of the CDR3: TGCGCCAGCAGCTTGGATCTCTATGGGACAGGTTACGGAAATGAGCAGTTCTTC. Translating gives CASSLDLYGTGYGNEQFF.

V and J are TRBV30 and TRBJ2-1; 8 nucleotides agree with TRBD1. CDR1 and CDR2 from the germline V gene are GTSNPN and SVGIG (reference sequence). After removal of 5 bases from V and 9 bases from J, the junction contained 12 bases not matched to a gene. The CDR3 totals 14 residues. CDR3 in amino acids: CAWGDRGGAVEQFF. The CDR3 region has the DNA TGTGCCTGGGGCGACAGGGGTGGGGCGGTTGAGCAGTTCTTC.

This sequence joins TRBV9 and TRBJ2-7; 9 bases match TRBD1. Trimming removed 4 bases from V and 5 bases from J; junction bases left unmatched: 7. The CDR3 sequence is 14 residues long. CDR1 is SGDLS and CDR2 is YYNGEE in the germline V gene. CDR3 region: CASSLPGQGDEQYF. The DNA for the CDR3 is TGTGCCAGCAGCTTACCGGGACAGGGAGACGAGCAGTACTTC.

The V and J genes are TRBV6-5 and TRBJ2-1; 13 bases agree with TRBD2. The CDR3 runs 14 residues. V shed 9 bases and J 8 bases; nucleotides not matched to a gene: 7. Germline V gives CDR1 MNHEY, CDR2 SVGAGI. The CDR3 sequence: CASLGLAGEDEQFF. For the CDR3, the DNA is TGTGCCAGTCTTGGACTAGCGGGAGAGGATGAGCAGTTCTTC.

V and J are TRBV5-1 and TRBJ2-1; 8 bases agree with TRBD2. Germline V CDR1 and CDR2: SGHRS, YFSETQ. The CDR3 totals 15 residues. V dropped 4 bases and J dropped 3; count of bases not matched to a gene: 6. The CDR3: CASSLSGSIYNEQFF. The CDR3 region has the DNA TGCGCCAGCAGCCTCAGCGGGAGTATCTACAATGAGCAGTTCTTC.

The chain links TRBV7-2 to TRBJ2-2, with 8 bases fitting TRBD2. The trim removed 5 bases at V and 14 bases at J, leaving 10 bases unmatched. Germline V gives CDR1 SGHTA, CDR2 FQGNSA. This CDR3 spans 13 amino acids. The DNA of the CDR3 is TGTGCCAGCAGCACCGGGACTAGTCGGCCCCTGTTTTTT. Residues: CASSTGTSRPLFF.